The 19 T cell receptor beta chains listed next were all sequenced from one sample in a study of cytomegalovirus exposure and HLA in healthy donors. It was with 60 Vbeta and 13 Jbeta primers that the PCR ran. Clones were read by immunoSEQ multiplex PCR, and TCRdb kept only the in-frame ones, dropping some. The sample includes more than 120,000 clones, around 78% of them seen just once. The sample taken for sequencing was PBMCs. Receptors originate from a woman between 35 and 50 years old in good health and CMV-seropositive.

This chain connects TRBV9 to TRBJ2-5; TRBD2 matches at 13 bases. The CDR3 runs to 15 residues. V lost 4 bases and J lost 4; bases outside the gene matches: 4. Germline V gives CDR1 SGDLS, CDR2 YYNGEE. CDR3 in amino acids: CASSLGLAGRETQYF. CDR3 nucleotides: TGTGCCAGCAGCTTGGGACTAGCGGGGCGAGAGACCCAGTACTTC.

The J gene is TRBJ2-1, the V gene TRBV7-8, with 9 positions matching TRBD2. With V trimmed by 5 bases and J by 8 bases, 16 bases remained unmatched. CDR3 size: 17 residues. Germline-derived CDR1 and CDR2 are SGHVS and FQNEAQ. In DNA, the CDR3 is TGTGCCAGCAGCATCCCCTTAGCGGGAGTCCCCAAGGATGAGCAGTTCTTC. Its protein is CASSIPLAGVPKDEQFF.

The J gene is TRBJ2-1, the V gene TRBV5-1; TRBD2 aligns across 9 bases. J was trimmed by 6 bases and V by 3 bases; bases with no gene match: 7. The CDR3 runs 15 residues. The germline gives CDR1 SGHRS, CDR2 YFSETQ. The CDR3: CASSSDSGSPNEQFF. The CDR3 bases are TGCGCCAGCAGCTCAGATAGCGGGAGTCCCAATGAGCAGTTCTTC. Drawing the rest from reference TRBV5-1 and TRBJ2-1, the complete variable domain is KAGVTQTPRYLIKTRGQQVTLSCSPISGHRSVSWYQQTPGQGLQFLFEYFSETQRNKGNFPGRFSGRQFSNSRSEMNVSTLELGDSALYLCASSSDSGSPNEQFFGPGTRLTVL.

The CDR3 sequence: CSGRTGDSTEAFF. The CDR3 DNA sequence: TGCAGCGGTCGGACAGGGGATAGCACTGAAGCTTTCTTT. The rearrangement uses TRBV29-1 and TRBJ1-1, with 9 positions matching TRBD1. This CDR3 has 13 residues. Germline V lookup: CDR1 SQVTM, CDR2 ANQGSEA. Trimming removed 7 bases from V and 4 bases from J; junction bases left unmatched: 7.

V gene TRBV5-1 combines with J gene TRBJ1-1; unclear D gene. Deletions cut 5 bases from V and 1 base from J, with 12 bases between. Per the germline V gene, CDR1 is SGHRS and CDR2 is YFSETQ. CDR3 length equals 14 residues. The CDR3 region is CASRSAGENTEAFF. The CDR3 region has the DNA TGCGCCAGCAGATCGGCCGGGGAGAACACTGAAGCTTTCTTT.

The genes are TRBV11-3 and TRBJ2-1, with TRBD2 matching 8 bases. The CDR3 is 13 amino acids. After removal of 0 bases from V and 9 bases from J, the junction contained 1 base not matched to a gene. Looked up from germline, CDR1 is SGHNT and CDR2 is YENEEA. This CDR3 reads CASSLERGGEQFF. CDR3 coding DNA: TGTGCCAGCAGCTTAGAACGGGGGGGTGAGCAGTTCTTC. Looking up the rest from reference TRBV11-3 and TRBJ2-1 gives the full variable domain: EAGVVQSPRYKIIEKKQPVAFWCNPISGHNTLYWYLQNLGQGPELLIRYENEEAVDDSQLPKDRFSAERLKGVDSTLKIQPAELGDSAVYLCASSLERGGEQFFGPGTRLTVL.

V usage is TRBV7-9 and J usage is TRBJ2-7; 7 bases are shared with TRBD1. The CDR3 runs to 16 residues. CDR1 SEHNR and CDR2 FQNEAQ come from the germline V gene (reference sequence). V gave up 5 bases and J gave up 1 base; unmatched junction bases: 11. CDR3: CASSVIPGQFSYEQYF. The CDR3 region has the DNA TGTGCCAGCAGCGTAATCCCGGGACAGTTTTCCTACGAGCAGTACTTC. The full variable domain, with the rest looked up from reference TRBV7-9 and TRBJ2-7, is DTGVSQNPRHKITKRGQNVTFRCDPISEHNRLYWYRQTLGQGPEFLTYFQNEAQLEKSRLLSDRFSAERPKGSFSTLEIQRTEQGDSAMYLCASSVIPGQFSYEQYFGPGTRLTVT.

The genes are TRBV18 and TRBJ1-4, with D unclear. Per the germline V gene, CDR1 is KGHSH and CDR2 is LQKENI. CDR3 size: 15 residues. V dropped 2 bases and J dropped 1 base, with 8 bases sitting between them. The chain's CDR3 is CASSPRSGTNEKLFF. CDR3 in DNA: TGTGCCAGCTCACCAAGGAGCGGAACTAATGAAAAACTGTTTTTT.

The V call is TRBV5-6, the J call TRBJ2-4; 13 nucleotides match TRBD2. V shed 0 bases, J shed 9 bases, and the junction held 6 bases outside the gene matches. The CDR3 contains 16 residues. CDR1 SGHDT and CDR2 YYEEEE come from the germline V gene. This CDR3 is CASSLGGLAGVFIQYF. CDR3 bases: TGTGCCAGCAGCTTGGGAGGACTAGCGGGAGTATTCATTCAGTACTTC.

This rearrangement joins TRBV5-1 to TRBJ2-7, with a possible D match to TRBD1 (5 bases). With 0 bases removed from V and 7 bases from J, the gap between germline ends came to 20 bases. The V gene's germline CDR1 is SGHRS and CDR2 YFSETQ. The CDR3 loop spans 16 amino acids. The CDR3 reads CASSLDIWQGLTEQYF. CDR3 coding DNA: TGCGCCAGCAGCTTGGATATATGGCAGGGTTTGACAGAGCAGTACTTC.

The V and J genes are TRBV27 and TRBJ2-7; D is unclear. V gave up 6 bases and J gave up 4 bases, with 22 bases separating them. Germline V gene data show CDR1 as MNHEY and CDR2 as SMNVEV (reference sequence). This CDR3 is built from 16 residues. This CDR3 is CASSQGPARGTYEQYF. CDR3 in DNA: TGTGCCAGCAGCCAAGGCCCAGCGAGAGGTACTTACGAGCAGTACTTC.

The V gene is TRBV7-6, the J gene TRBJ2-7, with D hard to call. This CDR3 is 13 amino acids long. V was cut by 5 bases and J by 6 bases, with 14 bases left in between. Germline V gene sequence: CDR1 SGHVS, CDR2 FNYEAQ. CDR3 protein: CASSRDLGFEQYF. The CDR3 nucleotides read TGTGCCAGCAGCCGTGACTTAGGTTTCGAGCAGTACTTC.

The V and J genes are TRBV7-9 and TRBJ2-4; the D gene is possibly TRBD1 (6 bases). V was trimmed by 5 bases and J by 1 base, leaving 12 bases between them. The CDR3 spans 15 residues. Germline V gene lookup returns CDR1 SEHNR and CDR2 FQNEAQ (reference sequence). The CDR3 DNA is TGTGCCAGCAGCCGAGCTGGGGGCGCCAAAAACATTCAGTACTTC. This codes for CASSRAGGAKNIQYF.

The genes are TRBV7-9 and TRBJ2-3, with a tentative D call TRBD2 (6 bases). Germline CDR1 reads SEHNR; CDR2 reads FQNEAQ (reference sequence). The CDR3 covers 16 residues. Trimming took 5 bases from V and 2 from J, leaving 17 bases between them. In DNA, the CDR3 is TGTGCCAGCAGCCCTCCGGGACTCCGAAACACAGATACGCAGTATTTT. This sequence encodes CASSPPGLRNTDTQYF.

DNA for the CDR3: TGCAGCGTAGGACACGTTGAAGCTTTCTTT. Translation: CSVGHVEAFF. This sequence joins TRBV29-1 and TRBJ1-1; possible D gene TRBD1, 5 bases. V lost 6 bases and J 7 bases, leaving 9 bases between the germline ends. The CDR3 runs 10 residues. Germline assignment: CDR1 SQVTM and CDR2 ANQGSEA.

The chain links TRBV9 to TRBJ1-1; TRBD1 agrees at 11 bases. J was trimmed by 5 bases and V by 5 bases; bases with no gene match: 5. This CDR3 is 14 amino acids long. Germline V gene lookup returns CDR1 SGDLS and CDR2 YYNGEE. CDR3 residues: CASRGGQGGTEAFF. The CDR3 nucleotides are TGTGCCAGCAGGGGGGGACAGGGGGGGACTGAAGCTTTCTTT.

The chain recombines TRBV5-1 with TRBJ2-3; 14 nucleotides line up with TRBD2. Germline V lookup: CDR1 SGHRS, CDR2 YFSETQ. V lost 4 bases, J lost 15 bases, and 7 bases stayed unmatched. This CDR3 is built from 13 residues. Here the CDR3 DNA reads TGCGCCAGCAGCCCGGGACTAGCGGGAGTGGGTTATTTT. This encodes CASSPGLAGVGYF. The full variable domain, its missing parts supplied by reference TRBV5-1 and TRBJ2-3, is KAGVTQTPRYLIKTRGQQVTLSCSPISGHRSVSWYQQTPGQGLQFLFEYFSETQRNKGNFPGRFSGRQFSNSRSEMNVSTLELGDSALYLCASSPGLAGVGYFGPGTRLTVL.

V and J are TRBV5-1 and TRBJ2-7, with D perhaps matching TRBD1 (5 bases). The CDR3 has 14 residues. Germline V gene data show CDR1 as SGHRS and CDR2 as YFSETQ. Trimming took off 0 bases at V and 3 bases at J, with 10 bases between the two ends. The CDR3 reads CASSLGGGSYEQYF. In nucleotides, the CDR3 is TGCGCCAGCAGCTTGGGGGGCGGTAGCTACGAGCAGTACTTC.

The chain links TRBV2 to TRBJ2-3; TRBD2 matches at 7 bases. The CDR3 contains 15 residues. V gave up 4 bases and J gave up 5 bases; unmatched junction bases: 9. The germline V gene encodes CDR1 SNHLY and CDR2 FYNNEI. CDR3 DNA: TGTGCCAGCAGTGCCCAGCCAGCGGGACGAGATACGCAGTATTTT. Protein product: CASSAQPAGRDTQYF. Drawing the rest from reference TRBV2 and TRBJ2-3, the complete variable domain is EPEVTQTPSHQVTQMGQEVILRCVPISNHLYFYWYRQILGQKVEFLVSFYNNEISEKSEIFDDQFSVERPDGSNFTLKIRSTKLEDSAMYFCASSAQPAGRDTQYFGPGTRLTVL.